This entry concerns a single T cell receptor (beta chain). What it binds is unknown. The source of the sample is a study of cytomegalovirus exposure and HLA in healthy donors. Notes on the study in general: The study found most TCR sequences rare, yet found some public TCRs in many donors. Diagnosis of cytomegalovirus status made by the classifier reportedly showed high specificity and sensitivity. Later analysis suggested most CMV-associated TCR beta chains were HLA-restricted. Earlier results showed most TCR beta V segments being productive about 87% or about 30% of the time.

60 Vbeta and 13 Jbeta primers were used in PCR. This table comes from immunoSEQ multiplex PCR, and its TCRdb copy is limited to in-frame clones, with some not included. The specimen's table records 96,000 or so clones. The CDR3 length is 16 residues. Trimming took 2 bases from V and 2 from J, leaving 13 bases between them. Germline V gene sequence: CDR1 MNHEY, CDR2 SVGAGI. What was sequenced was PBMCs. The origin of this receptor is a woman in her twenties or thirties in good health and CMV-seronegative. The chain recombines TRBV6-5 with TRBJ1-3, with a possible D match to TRBD1 (6 bases). CDR3 region: CASSYSPYRAGNTIYF. The CDR3 region has the DNA TGTGCCAGCAGTTACAGTCCTTACAGGGCTGGAAACACCATATATTTT.